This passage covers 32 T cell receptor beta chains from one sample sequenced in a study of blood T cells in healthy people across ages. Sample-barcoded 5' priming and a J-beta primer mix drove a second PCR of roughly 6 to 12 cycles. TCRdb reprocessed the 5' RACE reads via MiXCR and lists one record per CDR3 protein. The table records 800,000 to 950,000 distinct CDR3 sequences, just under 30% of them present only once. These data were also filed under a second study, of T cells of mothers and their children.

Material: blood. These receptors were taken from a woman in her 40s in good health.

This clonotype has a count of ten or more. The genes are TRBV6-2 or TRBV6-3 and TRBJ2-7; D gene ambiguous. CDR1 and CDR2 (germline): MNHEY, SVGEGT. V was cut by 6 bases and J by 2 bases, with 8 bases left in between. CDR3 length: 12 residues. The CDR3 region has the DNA TGTGCCAGCAGCCTCAACCCCTACGAGCAGTACTTC. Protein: CASSLNPYEQYF.

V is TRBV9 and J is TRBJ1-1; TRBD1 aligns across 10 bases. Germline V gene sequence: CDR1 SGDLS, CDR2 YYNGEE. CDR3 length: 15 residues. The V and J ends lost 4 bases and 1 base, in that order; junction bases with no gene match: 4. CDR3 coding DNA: TGTGCCAGCAGCTTCGGACAGGGGGAGAACACTGAAGCTTTCTTT. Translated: CASSFGQGENTEAFF.

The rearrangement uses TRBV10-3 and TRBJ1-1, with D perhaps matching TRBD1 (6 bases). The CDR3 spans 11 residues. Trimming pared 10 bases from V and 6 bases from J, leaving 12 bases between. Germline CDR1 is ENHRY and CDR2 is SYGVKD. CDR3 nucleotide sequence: TGTGCCACTAGACAGGACGCTGAAGCTTTCTTT. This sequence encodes CATRQDAEAFF.

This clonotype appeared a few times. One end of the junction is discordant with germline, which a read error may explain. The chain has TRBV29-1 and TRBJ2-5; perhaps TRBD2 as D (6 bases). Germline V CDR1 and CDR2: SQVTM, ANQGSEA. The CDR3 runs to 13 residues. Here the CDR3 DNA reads TGCAGCGTTGGGCGGTTGGGACTGGAGACCCAATACTTC. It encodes CSVGRLGLETQYF.

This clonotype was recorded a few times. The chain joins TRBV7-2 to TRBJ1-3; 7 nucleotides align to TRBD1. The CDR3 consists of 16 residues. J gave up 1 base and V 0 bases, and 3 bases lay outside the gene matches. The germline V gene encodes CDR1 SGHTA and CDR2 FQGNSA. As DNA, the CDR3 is TGTGCCAGCAGCTTAGCGACAGGGTTATCTGGAAACACCATATATTTT. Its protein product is CASSLATGLSGNTIYF.

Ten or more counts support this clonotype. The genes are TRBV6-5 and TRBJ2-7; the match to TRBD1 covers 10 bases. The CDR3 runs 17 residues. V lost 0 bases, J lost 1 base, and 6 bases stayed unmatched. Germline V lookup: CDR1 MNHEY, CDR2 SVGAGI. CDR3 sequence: CASSYSRQGAKSYEQYF. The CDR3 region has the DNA TGTGCCAGCAGTTACTCACGACAGGGGGCGAAATCCTACGAGCAGTACTTC.

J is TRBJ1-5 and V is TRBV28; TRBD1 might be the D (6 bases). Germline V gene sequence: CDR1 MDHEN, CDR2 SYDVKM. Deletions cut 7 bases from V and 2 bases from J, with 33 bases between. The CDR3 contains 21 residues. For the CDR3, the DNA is TGTGCCAGCACCATCCGGGGCCGCCCAGCTGGCAGGGGCTTCGGCAATCAGCCCCAGCATTTT. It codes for CASTIRGRPAGRGFGNQPQHF.

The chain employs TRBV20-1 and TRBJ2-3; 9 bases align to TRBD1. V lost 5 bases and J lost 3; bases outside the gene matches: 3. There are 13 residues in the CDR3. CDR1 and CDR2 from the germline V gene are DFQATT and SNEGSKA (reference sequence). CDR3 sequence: CSASGTGTDTQYF. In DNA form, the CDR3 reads TGCAGTGCTTCCGGGACAGGGACAGATACGCAGTATTTT.

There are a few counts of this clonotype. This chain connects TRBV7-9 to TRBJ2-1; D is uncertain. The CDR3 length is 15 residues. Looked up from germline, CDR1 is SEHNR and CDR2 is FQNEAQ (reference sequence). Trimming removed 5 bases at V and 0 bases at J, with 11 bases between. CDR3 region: CASSVDLPSYNEQFF. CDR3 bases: TGTGCCAGCAGCGTTGATCTTCCCTCCTACAATGAGCAGTTCTTC.

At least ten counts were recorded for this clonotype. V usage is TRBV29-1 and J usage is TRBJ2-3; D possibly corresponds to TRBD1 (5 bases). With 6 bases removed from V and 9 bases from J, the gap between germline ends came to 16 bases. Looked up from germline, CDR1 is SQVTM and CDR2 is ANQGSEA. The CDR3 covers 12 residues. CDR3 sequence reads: CSVAGPQGTQYF. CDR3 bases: TGCAGCGTCGCCGGACCTCAGGGAACGCAGTATTTT.

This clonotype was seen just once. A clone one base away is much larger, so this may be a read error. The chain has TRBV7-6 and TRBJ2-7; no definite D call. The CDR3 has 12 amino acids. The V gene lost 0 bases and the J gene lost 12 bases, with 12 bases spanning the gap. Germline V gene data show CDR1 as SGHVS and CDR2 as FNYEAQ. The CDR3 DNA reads TGTGCCAGCAGCTTAGCACACGAGACCCGGTACTTC. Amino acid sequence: CASSLAHETRYF.

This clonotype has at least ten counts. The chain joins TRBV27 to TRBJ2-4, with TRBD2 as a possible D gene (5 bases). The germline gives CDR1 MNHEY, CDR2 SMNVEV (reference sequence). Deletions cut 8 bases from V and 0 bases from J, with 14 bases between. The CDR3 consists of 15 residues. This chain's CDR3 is CASRGARGAKNIQYF. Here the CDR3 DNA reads TGTGCCAGCCGTGGCGCACGGGGAGCCAAAAACATTCAGTACTTC.

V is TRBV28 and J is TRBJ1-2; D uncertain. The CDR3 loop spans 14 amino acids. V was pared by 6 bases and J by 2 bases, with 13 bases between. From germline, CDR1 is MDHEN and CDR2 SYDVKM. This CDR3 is CASRPPYTNYGYTF. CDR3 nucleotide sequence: TGTGCCAGCAGACCCCCTTACACAAACTATGGCTACACCTTC.

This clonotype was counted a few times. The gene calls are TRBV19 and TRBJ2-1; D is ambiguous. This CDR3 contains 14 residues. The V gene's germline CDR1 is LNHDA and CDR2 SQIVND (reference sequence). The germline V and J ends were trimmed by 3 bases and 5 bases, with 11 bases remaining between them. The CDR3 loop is CASSILDTNNEQFF. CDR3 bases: TGTGCCAGTAGTATTCTCGACACAAACAATGAGCAGTTCTTC.

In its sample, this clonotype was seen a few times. In DNA form, the CDR3 reads TGCAGTGACCCGGACAGCCACCGTTCTTATGGCTACACCTTC. This translates into CSDPDSHRSYGYTF. The chain recombines TRBV20-1 with TRBJ1-2; the D gene is possibly TRBD1 (6 bases). This CDR3 is 14 amino acids long. In germline, CDR1 is DFQATT, CDR2 SNEGSKA (reference sequence). Deletions cut 7 bases from V and 5 bases from J, with 20 bases between.

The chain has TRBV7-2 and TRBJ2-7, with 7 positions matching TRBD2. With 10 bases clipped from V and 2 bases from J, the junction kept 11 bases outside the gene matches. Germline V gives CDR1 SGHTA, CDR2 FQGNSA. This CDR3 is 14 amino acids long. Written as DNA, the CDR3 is TGTGCCACCGTTTTGGGACTATTGGCCTACGAGCAGTACTTC. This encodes CATVLGLLAYEQYF.

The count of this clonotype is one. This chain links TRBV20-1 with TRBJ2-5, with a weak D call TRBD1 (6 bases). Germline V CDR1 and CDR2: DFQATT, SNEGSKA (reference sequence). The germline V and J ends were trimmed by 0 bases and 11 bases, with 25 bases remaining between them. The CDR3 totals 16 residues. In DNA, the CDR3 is TGCAGTGCTAGAGAGATAGGAGCGGTGGGGGACAATGAGCAGTACTTC. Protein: CSAREIGAVGDNEQYF.

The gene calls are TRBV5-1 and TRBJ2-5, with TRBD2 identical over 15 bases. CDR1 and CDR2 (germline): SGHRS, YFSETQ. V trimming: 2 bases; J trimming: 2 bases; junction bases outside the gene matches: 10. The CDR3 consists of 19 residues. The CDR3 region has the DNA TGCGCCAGCAGCTTCATTCCGGGACTAGCGGGGGGCTTTCAAGAGACCCAGTACTTC. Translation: CASSFIPGLAGGFQETQYF.

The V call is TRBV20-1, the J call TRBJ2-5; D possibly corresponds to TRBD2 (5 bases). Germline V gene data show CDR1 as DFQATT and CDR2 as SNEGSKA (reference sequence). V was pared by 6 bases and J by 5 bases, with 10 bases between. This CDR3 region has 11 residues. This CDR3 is CSAGIGETQYF. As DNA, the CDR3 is TGCAGTGCCGGGATAGGGGAGACCCAGTACTTC.

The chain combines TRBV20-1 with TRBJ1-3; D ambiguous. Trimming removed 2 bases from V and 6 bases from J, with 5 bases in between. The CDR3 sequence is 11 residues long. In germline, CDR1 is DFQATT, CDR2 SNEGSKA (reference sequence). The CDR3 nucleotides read TGCAGTGCTAGAAGGGAAAACACCATATATTTT. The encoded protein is CSARRENTIYF.

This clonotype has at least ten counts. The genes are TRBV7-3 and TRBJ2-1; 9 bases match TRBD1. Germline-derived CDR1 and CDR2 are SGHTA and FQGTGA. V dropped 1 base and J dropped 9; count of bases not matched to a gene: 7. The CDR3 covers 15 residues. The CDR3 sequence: CASSLSGTGKGEQFF. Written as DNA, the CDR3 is TGTGCCAGCAGCTTAAGTGGGACAGGGAAAGGTGAGCAGTTCTTC.

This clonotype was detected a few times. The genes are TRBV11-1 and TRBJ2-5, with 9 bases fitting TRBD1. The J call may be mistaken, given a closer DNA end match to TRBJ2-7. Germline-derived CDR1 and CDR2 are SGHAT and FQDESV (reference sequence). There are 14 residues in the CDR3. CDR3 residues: CASSRDRVLYEQYF. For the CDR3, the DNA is TGTGCCAGCAGCCGGGACAGGGTTCTCTACGAGCAGTACTTC.

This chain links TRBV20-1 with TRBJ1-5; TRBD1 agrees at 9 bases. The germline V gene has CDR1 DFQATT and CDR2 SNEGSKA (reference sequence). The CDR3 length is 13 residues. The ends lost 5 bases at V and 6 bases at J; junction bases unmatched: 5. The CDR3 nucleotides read TGCAGTGCTGGGGGGACAGGGAGTCAGCCCCAGCATTTT. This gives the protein CSAGGTGSQPQHF.

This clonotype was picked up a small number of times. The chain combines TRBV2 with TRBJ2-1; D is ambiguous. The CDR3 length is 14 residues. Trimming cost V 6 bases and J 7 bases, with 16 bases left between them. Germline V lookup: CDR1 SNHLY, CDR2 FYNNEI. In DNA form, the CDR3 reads TGTGCCAGCAGGGTGTCCGCGGATGGTAATGAGCAGTTCTTC. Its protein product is CASRVSADGNEQFF.

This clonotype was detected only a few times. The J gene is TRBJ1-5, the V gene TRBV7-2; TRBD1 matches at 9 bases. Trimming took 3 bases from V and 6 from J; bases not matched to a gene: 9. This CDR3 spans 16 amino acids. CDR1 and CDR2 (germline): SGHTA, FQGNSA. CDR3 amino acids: CASSFDGTGMSQPQHF. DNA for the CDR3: TGTGCCAGCAGCTTCGACGGGACAGGGATGAGTCAGCCCCAGCATTTT.

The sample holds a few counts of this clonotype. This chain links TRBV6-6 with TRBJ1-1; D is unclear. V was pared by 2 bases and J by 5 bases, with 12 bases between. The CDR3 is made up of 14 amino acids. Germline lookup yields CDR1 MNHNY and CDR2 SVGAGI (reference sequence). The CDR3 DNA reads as TGTGCCAGCAGTTACCAAGGGAGACGGACTGAAGCTTTCTTT. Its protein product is CASSYQGRRTEAFF.

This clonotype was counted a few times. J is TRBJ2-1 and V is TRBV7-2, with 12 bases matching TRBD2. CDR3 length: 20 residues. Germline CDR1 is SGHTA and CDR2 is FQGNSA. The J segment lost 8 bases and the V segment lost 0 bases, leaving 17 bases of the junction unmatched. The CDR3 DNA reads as TGTGCCAGCAGCTTAGCGCTGAGTCTAGCGGGGGGGTACCGGAAAGATGAGCAGTTCTTC. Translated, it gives CASSLALSLAGGYRKDEQFF.

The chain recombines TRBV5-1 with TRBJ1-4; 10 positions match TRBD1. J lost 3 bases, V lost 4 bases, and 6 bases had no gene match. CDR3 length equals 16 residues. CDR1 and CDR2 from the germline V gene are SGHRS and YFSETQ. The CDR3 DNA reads TGCGCCAGCAGCGAGACCGGACAGGGGGCTAATGAAAAACTGTTTTTT. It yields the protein CASSETGQGANEKLFF.

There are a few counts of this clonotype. This chain's CDR3 is CSARVLGATEAFF. The DNA for the CDR3 is TGCAGTGCTAGAGTTCTTGGGGCCACTGAAGCTTTCTTT. The chain employs TRBV20-1 and TRBJ1-1; weak D call: TRBD1 (5 bases). V shed 1 base and J shed 4 bases, with 10 bases lying between them. The germline V gene encodes CDR1 DFQATT and CDR2 SNEGSKA (reference sequence). The CDR3 is made up of 13 amino acids.

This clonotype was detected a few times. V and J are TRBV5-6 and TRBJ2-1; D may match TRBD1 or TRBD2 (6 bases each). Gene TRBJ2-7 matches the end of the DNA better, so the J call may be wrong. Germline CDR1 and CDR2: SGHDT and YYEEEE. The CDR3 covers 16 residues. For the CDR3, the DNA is TGTGCCAGCAAATTGTGGCGGGACAACTCCTACAATGAGCAGTACTTC. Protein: CASKLWRDNSYNEQYF.

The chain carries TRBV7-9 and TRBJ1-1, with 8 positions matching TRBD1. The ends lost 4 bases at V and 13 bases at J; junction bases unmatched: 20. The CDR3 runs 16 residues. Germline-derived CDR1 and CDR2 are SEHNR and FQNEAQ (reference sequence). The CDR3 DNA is TGTGCCAGCAGCTCTACCGGACAGGGCGCTCTCGGGTTGGTTTTCTTT. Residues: CASSSTGQGALGLVFF. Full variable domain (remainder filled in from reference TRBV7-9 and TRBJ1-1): DTGVSQNPRHKITKRGQNVTFRCDPISEHNRLYWYRQTLGQGPEFLTYFQNEAQLEKSRLLSDRFSAERPKGSFSTLEIQRTEQGDSAMYLCASSSTGQGALGLVFFGQGTRLTVV.

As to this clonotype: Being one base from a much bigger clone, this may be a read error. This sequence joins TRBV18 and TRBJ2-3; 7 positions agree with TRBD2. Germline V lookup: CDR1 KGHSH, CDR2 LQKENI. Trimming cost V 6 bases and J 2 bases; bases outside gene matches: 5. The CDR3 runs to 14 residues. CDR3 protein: CASSPAGNTDTQYF. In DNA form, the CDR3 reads TGTGCCAGCTCCCCAGCGGGGAACACAGATACGCAGTATTTT.